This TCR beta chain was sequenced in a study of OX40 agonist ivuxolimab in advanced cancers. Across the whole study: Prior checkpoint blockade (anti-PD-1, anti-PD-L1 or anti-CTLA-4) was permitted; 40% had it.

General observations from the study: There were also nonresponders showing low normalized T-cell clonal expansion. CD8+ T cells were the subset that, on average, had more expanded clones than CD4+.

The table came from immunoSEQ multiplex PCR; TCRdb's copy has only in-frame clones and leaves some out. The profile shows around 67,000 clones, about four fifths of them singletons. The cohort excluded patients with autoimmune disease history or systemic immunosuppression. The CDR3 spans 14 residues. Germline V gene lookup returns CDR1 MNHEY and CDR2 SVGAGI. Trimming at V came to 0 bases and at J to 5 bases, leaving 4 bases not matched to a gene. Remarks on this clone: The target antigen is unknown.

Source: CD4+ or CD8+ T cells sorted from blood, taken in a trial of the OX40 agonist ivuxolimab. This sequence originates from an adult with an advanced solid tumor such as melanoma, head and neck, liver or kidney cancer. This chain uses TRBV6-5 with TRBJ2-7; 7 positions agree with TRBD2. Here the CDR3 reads CASSYSGGMNEQYF. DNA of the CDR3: TGTGCCAGCAGTTACTCCGGGGGGATGAACGAGCAGTACTTC.